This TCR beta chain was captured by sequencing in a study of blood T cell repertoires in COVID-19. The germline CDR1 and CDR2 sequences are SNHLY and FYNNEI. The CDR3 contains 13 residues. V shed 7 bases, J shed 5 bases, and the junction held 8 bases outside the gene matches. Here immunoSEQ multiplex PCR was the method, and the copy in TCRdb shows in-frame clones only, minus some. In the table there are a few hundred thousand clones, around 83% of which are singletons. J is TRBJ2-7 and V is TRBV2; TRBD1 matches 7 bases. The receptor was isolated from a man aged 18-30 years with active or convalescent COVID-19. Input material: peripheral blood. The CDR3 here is CASKRQGGNEQYF. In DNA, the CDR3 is TGTGCCAGCAAGAGACAGGGTGGTAACGAGCAGTACTTC.